This TCR beta chain stems from a study of early T cells in non-severe SARS-CoV-2 infection. On the study more broadly: It was bulk RNA from unsorted whole blood that was sequenced, and the chains were unpaired.

Ten or more counts support this clonotype. MiXCR was run by TCRdb on the 5' RACE reads, yielding one entry per CDR3 protein. The data contain about 62,000 distinct CDR3 sequences, roughly a tenth of them singletons. This receptor was taken from an adult who was a healthcare worker with PCR-confirmed SARS-CoV-2 infection or an uninfected control (not recorded which). The sample taken for sequencing was whole blood.

CDR3 residues: CASSLDTPAQYF. CDR3 DNA: TGTGCCAGCAGCTTAGATACTCCCGCGCAGTATTTT. The chain links TRBV7-2 to TRBJ2-3; no definite D call. V was trimmed by 1 base and J by 10 bases, leaving 9 bases between them. Germline CDR1 and CDR2: SGHTA and FQGNSA. CDR3 length equals 12 residues.